This entry describes one T cell receptor beta chain. Its antigen is still unknown. It has no much larger one-base neighbor in the sample; base qualities were not kept. The record originates from a study of cytotoxic CD8 clonotypes in ibrutinib-treated CLL (dated by TCRdb to the early 2020s). In the study overall: The cohort had 11 relapsed/refractory and some 15 treatment-naive patients; approximately 17 were IGHV unmutated. On average, each sample had about 250,000 productive templates and more than 75,000 productive rearrangements. Cryopreserved peripheral blood mononuclear cells were collected at three points: before therapy, at response, and at either sustained remission or disease progression. Of the approximately 94 people in the trial, 26 had longitudinal samples available. All remission and progressive disease samples were collected while patients were still receiving ibrutinib. Responses were partial in around 24 patients and complete in 2; after median approximately 69 months follow-up, about 14 stayed in remission and about 12 progressed. Response samples were taken after a median of around 13 months on treatment, ranging from about 6 to 40 months. Broad study findings and their caveats: Clonality rose at ibrutinib response, remained stable during sustained remission, and dropped back toward baseline at progression. Public clonotypes were rare and either shrank or stayed stable during treatment, and the rise in clonality at ibrutinib response reflected expansion of private clonotypes. At baseline, clonality was higher than in age-matched healthy donors and showed a strong correlation with circulating CD8+ T-cell counts. Lymph node repertoires were not examined, and the timing of sampling was not matched between patients in sustained remission and those whose disease progressed.

CDR1 SGHRS and CDR2 YFSETQ were looked up in the germline V gene. Trimming removed 4 bases from V and 6 bases from J; the gene matches leave 3 bases unexplained. The CDR3 starts with the cysteine, ends with the phenylalanine, and has 13 residues. The sequence is cut down to CDR3 DNA, 39 bases in frame from base 1. The sample's time point label, decoded: around 25 months on ibrutinib. For TCR beta library preparation, about 2.1 micrograms of genomic DNA were extracted from the cryopreserved PBMCs. Longitudinal blood samples from CLL patients receiving ibrutinib monotherapy were subjected to high-throughput TCR beta sequencing. Patients were enrolled in a phase 2 open-label single-center ibrutinib monotherapy trial. The goal of deep resolution MiSeq sequencing was a depth between 1 in 1 million and 1 in 200,000 T cells, and coverage averaged 10x per clonotype. The immunoSEQ hsTCRB Kit was used to generate the TCR beta libraries. In the source study's methods: The data were analyzed with ImmunoSEQ Analyzer and ImmunoSEQ Data Assistant, and V, D and J gene assignments followed IMGT definitions. Clonality was computed as one minus normalized Shannon entropy of productive rearrangement frequencies, ranging from 0 to 1. Public clonotype analysis was restricted to overrepresented clonotypes comprising at least 0.05% of each patient's repertoire. Thirteen age-matched healthy donor repertoires from immuneACCESS were used as controls for clonality. TCRdb limited this immuneACCESS table to in-frame rearrangements with V and J called. A share of clones is missing; checked studies link under half to unresolved V genes, and the rest is unexplained. The V and J calls and clone size were taken over from that table, and D and trimming were inferred from the DNA. This sample has about 23,000 clones in its table, and just under 70% of those were observed once. 25% to 30% of the sample lies in the top ten.

The sequence links TRBV5-1 to TRBJ1-4; 7 central bases correspond to TRBD1. The sample consisted of PBMCs, taken after 24 months of ibrutinib treatment. The clonotype originates from a human donor with chronic lymphocytic leukemia. The CDR3 is CASSLTGDEKLFF. Read as DNA, the sequence is TGCGCCAGCAGCCTAACAGGGGATGAAAAACTGTTTTTT.